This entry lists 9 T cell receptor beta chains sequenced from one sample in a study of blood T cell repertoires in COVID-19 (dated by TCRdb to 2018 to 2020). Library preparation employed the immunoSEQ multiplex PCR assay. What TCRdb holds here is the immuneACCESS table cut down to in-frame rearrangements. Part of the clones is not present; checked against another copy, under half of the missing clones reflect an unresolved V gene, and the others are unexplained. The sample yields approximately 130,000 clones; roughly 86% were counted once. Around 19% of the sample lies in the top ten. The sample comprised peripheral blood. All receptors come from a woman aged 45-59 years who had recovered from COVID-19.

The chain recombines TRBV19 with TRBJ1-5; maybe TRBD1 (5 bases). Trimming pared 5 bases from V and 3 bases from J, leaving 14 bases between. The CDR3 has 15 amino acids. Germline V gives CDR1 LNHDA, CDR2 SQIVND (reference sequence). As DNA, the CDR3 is TGTGCCAGTAGTCCGTCAGGGTTTTCCAATCAGCCCCAGCATTTT. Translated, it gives CASSPSGFSNQPQHF.

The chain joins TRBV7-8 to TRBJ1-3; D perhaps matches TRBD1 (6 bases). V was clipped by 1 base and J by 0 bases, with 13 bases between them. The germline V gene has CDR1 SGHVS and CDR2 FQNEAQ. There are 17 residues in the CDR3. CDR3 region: CASSLGGGESSGNTIYF. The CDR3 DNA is TGTGCCAGCAGCTTAGGGGGGGGCGAATCCTCTGGAAACACCATATATTTT.

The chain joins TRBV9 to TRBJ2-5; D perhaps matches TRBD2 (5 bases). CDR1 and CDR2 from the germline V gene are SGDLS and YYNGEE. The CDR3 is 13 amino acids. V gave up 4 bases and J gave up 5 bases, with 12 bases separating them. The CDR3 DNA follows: TGTGCCAGCAGCCCGACTAATTGGGAGACCCAGTACTTC. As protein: CASSPTNWETQYF.

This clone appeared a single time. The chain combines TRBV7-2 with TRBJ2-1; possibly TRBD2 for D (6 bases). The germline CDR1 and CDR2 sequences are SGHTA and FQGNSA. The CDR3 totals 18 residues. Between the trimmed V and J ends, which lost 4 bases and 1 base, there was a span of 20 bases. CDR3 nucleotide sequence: TGTGCCAGCAGCTCTCGGCACACCTACGGGAGTTCCTACAATGAGCAGTTCTTC. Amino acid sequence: CASSSRHTYGSSYNEQFF.

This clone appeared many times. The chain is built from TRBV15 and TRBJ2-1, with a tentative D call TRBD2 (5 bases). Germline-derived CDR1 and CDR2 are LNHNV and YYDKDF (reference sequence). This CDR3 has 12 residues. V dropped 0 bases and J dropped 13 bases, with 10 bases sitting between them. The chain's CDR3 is CATSREARAQFF. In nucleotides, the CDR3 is TGTGCCACCAGCAGAGAGGCGAGGGCACAGTTCTTC.

The chain's CDR3 is CASSVSISSPGVGGGYTF. CDR3 DNA sequence: TGTGCCAGCAGTGTCTCCATCTCAAGTCCGGGGGTCGGGGGTGGCTACACCTTC. This chain connects TRBV6-1 to TRBJ1-2, with a possible D match to TRBD1 (5 bases). The CDR3 sequence is 18 residues long. From germline, CDR1 is MNHNS and CDR2 SASEGT. V lost 4 bases and J 7 bases, leaving 28 bases between the germline ends.

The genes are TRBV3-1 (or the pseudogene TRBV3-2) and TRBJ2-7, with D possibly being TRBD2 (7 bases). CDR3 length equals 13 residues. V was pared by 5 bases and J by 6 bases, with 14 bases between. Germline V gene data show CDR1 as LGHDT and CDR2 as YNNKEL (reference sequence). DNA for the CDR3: TGTGCCAGCAGCTCGAGGGGGGGGAGCGAGCAGTACTTC. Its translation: CASSSRGGSEQYF.

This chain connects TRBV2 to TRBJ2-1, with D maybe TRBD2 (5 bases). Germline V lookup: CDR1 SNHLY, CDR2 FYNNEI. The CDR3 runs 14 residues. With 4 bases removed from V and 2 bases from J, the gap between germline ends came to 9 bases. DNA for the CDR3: TGTGCCAGCAGTGGGGAGACGACCTACAATGAGCAGTTCTTC. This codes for CASSGETTYNEQFF.

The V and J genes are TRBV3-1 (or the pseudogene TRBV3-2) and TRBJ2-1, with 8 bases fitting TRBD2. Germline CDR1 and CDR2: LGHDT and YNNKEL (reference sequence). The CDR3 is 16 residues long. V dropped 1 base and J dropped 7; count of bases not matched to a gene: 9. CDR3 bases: TGTGCCAGCAGCCAAGGAGGGCTAGCGGGCCCGAATGAGCAGTTCTTC. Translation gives CASSQGGLAGPNEQFF.